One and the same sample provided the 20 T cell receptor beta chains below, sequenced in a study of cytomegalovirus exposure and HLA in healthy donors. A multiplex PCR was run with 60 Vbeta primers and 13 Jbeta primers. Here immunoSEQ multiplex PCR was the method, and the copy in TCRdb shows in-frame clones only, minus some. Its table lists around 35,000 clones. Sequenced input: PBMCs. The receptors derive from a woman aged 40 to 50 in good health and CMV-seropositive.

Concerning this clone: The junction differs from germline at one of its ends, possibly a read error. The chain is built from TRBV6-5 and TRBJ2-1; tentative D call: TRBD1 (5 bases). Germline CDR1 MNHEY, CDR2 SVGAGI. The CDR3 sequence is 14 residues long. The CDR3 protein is CAGSSRGRGNEQFF. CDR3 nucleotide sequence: TGTGCCGGCAGTTCAAGGGGCCGCGGAAATGAGCAGTTCTTC.

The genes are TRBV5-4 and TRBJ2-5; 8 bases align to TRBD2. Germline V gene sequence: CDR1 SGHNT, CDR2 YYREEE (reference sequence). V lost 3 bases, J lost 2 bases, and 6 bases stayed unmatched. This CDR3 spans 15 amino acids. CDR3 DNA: TGTGCCAGCAGCTACCCCGCGGGAGGTCAAGAGACCCAGTACTTC. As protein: CASSYPAGGQETQYF.

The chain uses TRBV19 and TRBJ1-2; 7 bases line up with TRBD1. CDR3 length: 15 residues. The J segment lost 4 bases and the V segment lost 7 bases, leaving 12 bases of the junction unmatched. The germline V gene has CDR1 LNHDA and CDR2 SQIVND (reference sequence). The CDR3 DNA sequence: TGTGCCAGTACCGAACAGGGGACCCGCGTCTATGGCTACACCTTC. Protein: CASTEQGTRVYGYTF.

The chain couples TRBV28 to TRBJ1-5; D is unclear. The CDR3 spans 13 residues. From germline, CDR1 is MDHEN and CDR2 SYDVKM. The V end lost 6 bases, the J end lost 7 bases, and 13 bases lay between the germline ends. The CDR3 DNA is TGTGCCAGCAGAGGTTTACCGGGGCAGCCCCAGCATTTT. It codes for CASRGLPGQPQHF.

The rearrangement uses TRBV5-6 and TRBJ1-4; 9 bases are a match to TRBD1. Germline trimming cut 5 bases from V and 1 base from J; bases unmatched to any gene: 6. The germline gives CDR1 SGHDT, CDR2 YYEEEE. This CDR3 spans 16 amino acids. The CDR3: CASREQGAQTNEKLFF. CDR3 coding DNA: TGTGCCAGCAGAGAACAGGGGGCGCAAACTAATGAAAAACTGTTTTTT. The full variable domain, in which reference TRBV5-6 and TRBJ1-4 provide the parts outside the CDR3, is DAGVTQSPTHLIKTRGQQVTLRCSPKSGHDTVSWYQQALGQGPQFIFQYYEEEERQRGNFPDRFSGHQFPNYSSELNVNALLLGDSALYLCASREQGAQTNEKLFFGSGTQLSVL.

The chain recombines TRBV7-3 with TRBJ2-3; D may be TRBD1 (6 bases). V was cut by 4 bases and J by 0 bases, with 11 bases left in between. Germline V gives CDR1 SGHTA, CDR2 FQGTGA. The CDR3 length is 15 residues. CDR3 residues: CASSSTGFSTDTQYF. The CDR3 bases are TGTGCCAGCAGCTCCACAGGGTTTAGCACAGATACGCAGTATTTT. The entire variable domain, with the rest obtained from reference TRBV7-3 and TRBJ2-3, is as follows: GAGVSQTPSNKVTEKGKYVELRCDPISGHTALYWYRQSLGQGPEFLIYFQGTGAADDSGLPNDRFFAVRPEGSVSTLKIQRTERGDSAVYLCASSSTGFSTDTQYFGPGTRLTVL.

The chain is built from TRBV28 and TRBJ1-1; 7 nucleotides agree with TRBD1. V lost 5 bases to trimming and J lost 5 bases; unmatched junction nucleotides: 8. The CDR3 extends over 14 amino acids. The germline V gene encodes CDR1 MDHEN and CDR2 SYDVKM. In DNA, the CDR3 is TGTGCCAGCAGTCCCCCGGACAGGCAGACTGAAGCTTTCTTT. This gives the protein CASSPPDRQTEAFF.

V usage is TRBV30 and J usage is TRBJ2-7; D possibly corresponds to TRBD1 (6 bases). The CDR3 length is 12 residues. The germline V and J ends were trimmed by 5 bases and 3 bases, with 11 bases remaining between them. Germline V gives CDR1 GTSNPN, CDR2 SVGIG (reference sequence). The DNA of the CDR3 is TGTGCCTGGCAAGGACAGAACTACGAGCAGTACTTC. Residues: CAWQGQNYEQYF.

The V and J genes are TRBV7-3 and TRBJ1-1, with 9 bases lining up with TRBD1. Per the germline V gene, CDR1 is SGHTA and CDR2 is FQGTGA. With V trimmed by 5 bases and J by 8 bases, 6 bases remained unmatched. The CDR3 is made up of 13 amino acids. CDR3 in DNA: TGTGCCAGCAGCGACTCCGGGACAGGGGAAGCTTTCTTT. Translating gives CASSDSGTGEAFF.

DNA of the CDR3: TGTGCCAGTAGTATAACGGCGGGCAATCAGCCCCAGCATTTT. It translates to CASSITAGNQPQHF. The chain joins TRBV19 to TRBJ1-5; no definite D call. V was shortened by 2 bases and J by 2 bases, with 7 bases between the two germline ends. CDR1 and CDR2 (germline): LNHDA, SQIVND (reference sequence). CDR3 length equals 14 residues.

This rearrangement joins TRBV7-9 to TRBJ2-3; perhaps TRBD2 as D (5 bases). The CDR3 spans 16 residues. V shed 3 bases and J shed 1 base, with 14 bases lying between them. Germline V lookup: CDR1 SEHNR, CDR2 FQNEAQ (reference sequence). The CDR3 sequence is CASSFGLPTGTDTQYF. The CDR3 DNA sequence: TGTGCCAGCAGCTTCGGACTTCCCACCGGCACAGATACGCAGTATTTT.

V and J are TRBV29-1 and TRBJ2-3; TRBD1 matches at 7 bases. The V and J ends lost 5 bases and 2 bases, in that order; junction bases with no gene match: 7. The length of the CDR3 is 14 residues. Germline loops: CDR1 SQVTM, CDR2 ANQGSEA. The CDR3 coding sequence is TGCAGCGTTCGGGACAGAGATTACACAGATACGCAGTATTTT. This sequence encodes CSVRDRDYTDTQYF.

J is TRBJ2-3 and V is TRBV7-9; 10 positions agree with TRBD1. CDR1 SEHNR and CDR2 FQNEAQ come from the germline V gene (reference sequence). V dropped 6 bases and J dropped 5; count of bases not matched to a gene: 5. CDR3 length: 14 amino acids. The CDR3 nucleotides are TGTGCCAGCAGGACCGGACAGGGGGAAGATACGCAGTATTTT. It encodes CASRTGQGEDTQYF.

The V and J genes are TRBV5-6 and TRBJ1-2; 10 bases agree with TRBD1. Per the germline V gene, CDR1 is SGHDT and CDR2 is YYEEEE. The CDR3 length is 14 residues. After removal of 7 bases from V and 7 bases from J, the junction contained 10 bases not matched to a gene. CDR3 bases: TGTGCCAGCCATATCGGGACAGGGGTGTTTGGCTACACCTTC. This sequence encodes CASHIGTGVFGYTF.

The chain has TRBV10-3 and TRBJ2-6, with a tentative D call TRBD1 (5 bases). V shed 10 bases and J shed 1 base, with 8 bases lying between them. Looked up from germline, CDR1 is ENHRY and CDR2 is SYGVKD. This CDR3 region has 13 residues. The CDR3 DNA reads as TGTGCCAGTAGGGGTTCTGGGGCCAACGTCCTGACTTTC. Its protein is CASRGSGANVLTF.

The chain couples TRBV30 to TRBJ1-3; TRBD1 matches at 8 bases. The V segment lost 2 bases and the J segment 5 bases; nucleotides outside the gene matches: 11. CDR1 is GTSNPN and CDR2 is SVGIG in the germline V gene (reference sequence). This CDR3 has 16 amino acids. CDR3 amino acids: CAWSPTLRTGRNTIYF. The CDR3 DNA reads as TGTGCCTGGAGTCCCACCCTCAGGACAGGGAGAAACACCATATATTTT.

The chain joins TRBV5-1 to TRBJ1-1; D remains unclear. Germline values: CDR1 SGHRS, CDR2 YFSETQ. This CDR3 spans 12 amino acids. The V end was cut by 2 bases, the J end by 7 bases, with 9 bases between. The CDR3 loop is CASSLQPDEAFF. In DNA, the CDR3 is TGCGCCAGCAGCTTACAGCCTGATGAAGCTTTCTTT.

The CDR3 protein is CAWTTGDSNQPQHF. For the CDR3, the DNA is TGTGCCTGGACAACAGGAGATAGCAATCAGCCCCAGCATTTT. V is TRBV30 and J is TRBJ1-5; TRBD1 might be the D (5 bases). Germline lookup yields CDR1 GTSNPN and CDR2 SVGIG (reference sequence). The CDR3 sequence is 14 residues long. Trimming shortened V by 4 bases and J by 0 bases, and 10 bases separated the two germline ends.

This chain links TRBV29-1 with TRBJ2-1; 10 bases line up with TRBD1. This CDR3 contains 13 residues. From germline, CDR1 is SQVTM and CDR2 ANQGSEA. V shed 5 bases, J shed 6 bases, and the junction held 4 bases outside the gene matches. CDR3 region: CSVFDRGLNEQFF. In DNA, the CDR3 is TGCAGCGTTTTTGACAGGGGGCTCAATGAGCAGTTCTTC.

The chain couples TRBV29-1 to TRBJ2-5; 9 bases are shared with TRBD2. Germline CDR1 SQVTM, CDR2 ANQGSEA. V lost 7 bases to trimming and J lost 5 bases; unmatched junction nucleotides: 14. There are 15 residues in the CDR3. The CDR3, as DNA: TGCAGCGCGGGGGCTAGCGGGGCCCAACTGGAGACCCAGTACTTC. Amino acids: CSAGASGAQLETQYF.